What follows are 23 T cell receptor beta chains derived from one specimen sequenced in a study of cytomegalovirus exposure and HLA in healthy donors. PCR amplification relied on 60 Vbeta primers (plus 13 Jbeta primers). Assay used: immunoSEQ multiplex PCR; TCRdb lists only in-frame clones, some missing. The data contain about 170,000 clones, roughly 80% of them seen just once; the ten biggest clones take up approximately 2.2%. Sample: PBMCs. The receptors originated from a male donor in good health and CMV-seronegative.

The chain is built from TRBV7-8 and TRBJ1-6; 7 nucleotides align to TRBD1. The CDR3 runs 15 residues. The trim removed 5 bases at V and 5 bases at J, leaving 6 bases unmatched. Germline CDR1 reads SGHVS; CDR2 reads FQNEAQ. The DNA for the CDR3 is TGTGCCAGCAGCGCTCAGACAGGGAATAATTCACCCCTCCACTTT. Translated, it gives CASSAQTGNNSPLHF.

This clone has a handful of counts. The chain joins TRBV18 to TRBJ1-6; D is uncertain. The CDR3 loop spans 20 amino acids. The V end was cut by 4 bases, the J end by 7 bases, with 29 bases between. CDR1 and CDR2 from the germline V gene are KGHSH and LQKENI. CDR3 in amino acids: CASSQNTPQVRMSTNSPLHF. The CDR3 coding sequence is TGTGCCAGCTCACAGAATACCCCGCAGGTTCGGATGAGCACAAATTCACCCCTCCACTTT.

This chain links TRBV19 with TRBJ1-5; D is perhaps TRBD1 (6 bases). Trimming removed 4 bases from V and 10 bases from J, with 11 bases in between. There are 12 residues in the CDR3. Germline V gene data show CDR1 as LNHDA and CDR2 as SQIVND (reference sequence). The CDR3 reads CASSTQGAPQHF. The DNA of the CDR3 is TGTGCCAGTAGTACACAGGGTGCACCCCAGCATTTT.

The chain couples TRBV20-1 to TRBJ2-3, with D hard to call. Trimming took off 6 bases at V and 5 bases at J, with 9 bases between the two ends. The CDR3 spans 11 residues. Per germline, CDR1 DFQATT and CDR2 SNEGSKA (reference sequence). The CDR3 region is CSAETVDTQYF. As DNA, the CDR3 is TGCAGTGCCGAGACTGTAGATACGCAGTATTTT.

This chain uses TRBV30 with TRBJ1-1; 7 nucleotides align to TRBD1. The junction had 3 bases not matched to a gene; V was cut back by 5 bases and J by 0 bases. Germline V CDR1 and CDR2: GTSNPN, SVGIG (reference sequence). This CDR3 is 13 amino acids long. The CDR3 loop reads CAWVGQLNTEAFF. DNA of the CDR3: TGTGCCTGGGTGGGACAGCTGAACACTGAAGCTTTCTTT.

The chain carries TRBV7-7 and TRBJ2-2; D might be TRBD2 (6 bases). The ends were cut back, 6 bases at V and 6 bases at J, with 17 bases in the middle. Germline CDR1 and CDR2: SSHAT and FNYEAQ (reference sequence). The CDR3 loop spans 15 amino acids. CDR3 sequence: CASRKEGILAGELFF. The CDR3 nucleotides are TGTGCCAGCAGGAAGGAGGGGATTTTAGCCGGGGAGCTGTTTTTT.

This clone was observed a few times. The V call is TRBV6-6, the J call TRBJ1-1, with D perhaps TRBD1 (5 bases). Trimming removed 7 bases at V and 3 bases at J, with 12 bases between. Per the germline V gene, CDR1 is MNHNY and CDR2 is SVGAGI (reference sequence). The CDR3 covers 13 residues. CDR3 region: CASNNVRDTEAFF. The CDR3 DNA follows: TGTGCCAGCAACAACGTCAGGGACACTGAAGCTTTCTTT.

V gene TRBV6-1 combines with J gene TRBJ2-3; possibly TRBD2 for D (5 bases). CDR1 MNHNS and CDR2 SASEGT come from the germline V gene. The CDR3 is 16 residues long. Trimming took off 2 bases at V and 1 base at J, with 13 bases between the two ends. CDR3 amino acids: CASSEKRNGGTDTQYF. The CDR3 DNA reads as TGTGCCAGCAGTGAAAAGAGGAACGGGGGCACAGATACGCAGTATTTT.

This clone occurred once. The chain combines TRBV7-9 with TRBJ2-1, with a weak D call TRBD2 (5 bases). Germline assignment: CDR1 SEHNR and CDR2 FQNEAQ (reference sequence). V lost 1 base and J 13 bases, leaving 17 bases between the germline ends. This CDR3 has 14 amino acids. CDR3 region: CASSLVEWTGFQFF. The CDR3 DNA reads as TGTGCCAGCAGCTTAGTTGAATGGACTGGATTCCAGTTCTTC.

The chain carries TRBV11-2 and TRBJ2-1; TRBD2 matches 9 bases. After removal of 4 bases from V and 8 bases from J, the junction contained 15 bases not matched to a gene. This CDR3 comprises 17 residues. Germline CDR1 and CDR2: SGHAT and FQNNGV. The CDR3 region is CASSSYLGGGARDEQFF. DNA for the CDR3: TGTGCCAGCAGCTCCTACCTCGGCGGGGGGGCCAGGGATGAGCAGTTCTTC.

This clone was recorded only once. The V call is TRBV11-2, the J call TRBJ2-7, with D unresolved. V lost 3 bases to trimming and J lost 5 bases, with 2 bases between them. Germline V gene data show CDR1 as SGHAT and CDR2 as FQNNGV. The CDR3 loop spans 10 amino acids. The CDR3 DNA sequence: TGTGCCAGCAGCTTTAACGAGCAGTACTTC. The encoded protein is CASSFNEQYF.

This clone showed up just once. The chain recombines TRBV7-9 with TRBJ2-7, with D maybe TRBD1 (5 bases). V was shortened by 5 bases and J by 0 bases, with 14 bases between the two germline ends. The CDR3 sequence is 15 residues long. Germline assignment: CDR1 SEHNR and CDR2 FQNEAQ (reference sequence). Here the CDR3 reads CASSPRQGPSYEQYF. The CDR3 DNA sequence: TGTGCCAGCAGCCCGCGCCAGGGTCCCTCCTACGAGCAGTACTTC.

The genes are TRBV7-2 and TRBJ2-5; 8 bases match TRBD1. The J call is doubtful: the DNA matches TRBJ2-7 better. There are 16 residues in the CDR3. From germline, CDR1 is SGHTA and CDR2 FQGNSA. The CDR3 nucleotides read TGTGCCAGCAGCCCAGTTGGGACAGGAGGTTCCTACGAGCAGTACTTC. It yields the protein CASSPVGTGGSYEQYF.

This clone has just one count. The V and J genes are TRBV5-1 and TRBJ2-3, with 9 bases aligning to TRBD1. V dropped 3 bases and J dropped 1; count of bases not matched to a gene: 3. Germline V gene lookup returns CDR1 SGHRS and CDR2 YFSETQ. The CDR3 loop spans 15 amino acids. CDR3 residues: CASSYRTGGTDTQYF. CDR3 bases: TGCGCCAGCAGCTACAGGACAGGGGGCACAGATACGCAGTATTTT.

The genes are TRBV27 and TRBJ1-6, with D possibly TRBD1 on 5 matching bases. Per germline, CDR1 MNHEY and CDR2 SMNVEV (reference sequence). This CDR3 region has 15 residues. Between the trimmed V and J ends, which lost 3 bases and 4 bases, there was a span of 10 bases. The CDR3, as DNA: TGTGCCAGCAGTTTCTCTCGGGGGTATAATTCACCCCTCCACTTT. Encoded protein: CASSFSRGYNSPLHF.

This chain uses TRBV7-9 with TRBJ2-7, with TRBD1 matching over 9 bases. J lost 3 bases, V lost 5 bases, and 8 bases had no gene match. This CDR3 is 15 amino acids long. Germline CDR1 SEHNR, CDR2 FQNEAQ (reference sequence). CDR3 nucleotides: TGTGCCAGCAGCCCGCCGGGACAGGGCGACTACGAGCAGTACTTC. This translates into CASSPPGQGDYEQYF.

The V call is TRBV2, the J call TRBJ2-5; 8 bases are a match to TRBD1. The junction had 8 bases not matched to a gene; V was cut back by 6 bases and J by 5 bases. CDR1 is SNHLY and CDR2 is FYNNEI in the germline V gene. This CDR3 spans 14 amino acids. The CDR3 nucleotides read TGTGCCAGCAGGACGTGGCAGGGGGCTGAGACCCAGTACTTC. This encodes CASRTWQGAETQYF.

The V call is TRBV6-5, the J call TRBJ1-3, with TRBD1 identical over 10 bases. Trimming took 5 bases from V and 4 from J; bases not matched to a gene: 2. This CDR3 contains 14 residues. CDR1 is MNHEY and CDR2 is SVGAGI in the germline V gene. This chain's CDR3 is CASSRGQGGNTIYF. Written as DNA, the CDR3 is TGTGCCAGCAGTCGGGGACAGGGGGGAAACACCATATATTTT.

DNA for the CDR3: TGTGCCAGTAGTATAGTGGTTCAGGGACAGGGTTCATTAGCCAAAAACATTCAGTACTTC. This codes for CASSIVVQGQGSLAKNIQYF. The chain links TRBV19 to TRBJ2-4; TRBD1 agrees at 9 bases. V was pared by 1 base and J by 0 bases, with 13 bases of the junction left unmatched. Germline loops: CDR1 LNHDA, CDR2 SQIVND (reference sequence). This CDR3 is 20 amino acids long.

CDR3 sequence reads: CASGDRDSNQPQHF. The CDR3, as DNA: TGTGCCAGCGGGGACAGGGATAGCAATCAGCCCCAGCATTTT. The V gene is TRBV2, the J gene TRBJ1-5; TRBD1 matches 9 bases. Trimming took 8 bases from V and 0 from J; bases not matched to a gene: 2. The CDR3 runs 14 residues. The germline V gene has CDR1 SNHLY and CDR2 FYNNEI.

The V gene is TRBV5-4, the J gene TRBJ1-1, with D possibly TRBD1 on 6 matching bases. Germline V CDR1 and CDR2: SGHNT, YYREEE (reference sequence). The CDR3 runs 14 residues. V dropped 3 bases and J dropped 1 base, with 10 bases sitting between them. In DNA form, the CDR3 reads TGTGCCAGCAGCTCTGACAGGAGGAACACTGAAGCTTTCTTT. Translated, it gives CASSSDRRNTEAFF.

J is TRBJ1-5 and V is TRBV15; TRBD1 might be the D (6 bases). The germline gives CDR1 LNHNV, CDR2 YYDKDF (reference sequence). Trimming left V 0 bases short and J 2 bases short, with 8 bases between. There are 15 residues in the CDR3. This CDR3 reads CATSRDPGGNQPQHF. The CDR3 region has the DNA TGTGCCACCAGCAGAGACCCAGGGGGCAATCAGCCCCAGCATTTT.

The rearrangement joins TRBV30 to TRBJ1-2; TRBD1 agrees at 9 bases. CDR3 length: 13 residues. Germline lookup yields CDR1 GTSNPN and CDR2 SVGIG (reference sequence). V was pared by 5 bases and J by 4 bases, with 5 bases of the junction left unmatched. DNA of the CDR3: TGTGCCTGGGACAGGGGGGTCGGCTATGGCTACACCTTC. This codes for CAWDRGVGYGYTF.